This TCR beta chain was observed in a study of cytomegalovirus exposure and HLA in healthy donors. Study background: As an earlier analysis found, some 180 million T cells yielded about 120 million unique TCR beta sequences.

Primers for the PCR totalled 60 Vbeta and 13 Jbeta. Assay: immunoSEQ multiplex PCR; the TCRdb copy retains only in-frame clones and omits some. The sample consists of about 100,000 clones, roughly 80% of them appearing once. CDR1 is MDHEN and CDR2 is SYDVKM in the germline V gene. CDR3 length equals 12 residues. The V end was cut by 9 bases, the J end by 0 bases, with 9 bases between. The chain links TRBV28 to TRBJ2-7; D remains unclear. The sequence was collected from a man aged 35-49 years in good health and CMV-seronegative. Sequencing input: PBMCs. The DNA of the CDR3 is TGTGCCAGTACAGTTACCTCCTACGAGCAGTACTTC. As protein: CASTVTSYEQYF.